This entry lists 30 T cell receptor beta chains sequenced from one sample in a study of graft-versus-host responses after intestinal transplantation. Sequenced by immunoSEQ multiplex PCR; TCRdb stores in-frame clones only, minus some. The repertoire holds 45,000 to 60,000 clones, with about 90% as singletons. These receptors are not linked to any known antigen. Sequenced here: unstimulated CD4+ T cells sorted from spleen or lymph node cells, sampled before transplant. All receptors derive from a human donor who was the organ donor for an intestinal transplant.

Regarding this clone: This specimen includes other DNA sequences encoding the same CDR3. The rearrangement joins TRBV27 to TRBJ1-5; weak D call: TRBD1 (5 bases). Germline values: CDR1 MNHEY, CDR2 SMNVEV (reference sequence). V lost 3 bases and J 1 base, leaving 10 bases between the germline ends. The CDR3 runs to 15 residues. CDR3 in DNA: TGTGCCAGCAGTTTGGGGCAGGGAAGCAATCAGCCCCAGCATTTT. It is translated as CASSLGQGSNQPQHF.

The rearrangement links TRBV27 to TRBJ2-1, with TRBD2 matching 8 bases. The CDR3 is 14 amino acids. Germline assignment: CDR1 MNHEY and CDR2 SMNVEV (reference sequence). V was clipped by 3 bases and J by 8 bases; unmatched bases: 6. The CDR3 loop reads CASSFLAGGYEQFF. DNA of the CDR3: TGTGCCAGCAGTTTTCTTGCGGGAGGTTATGAGCAGTTCTTC.

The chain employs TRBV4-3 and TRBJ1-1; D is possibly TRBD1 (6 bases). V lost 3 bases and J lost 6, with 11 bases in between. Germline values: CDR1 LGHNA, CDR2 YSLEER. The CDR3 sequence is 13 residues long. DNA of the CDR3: TGCGCCAGCAGCCAGGAACCAGGGGCTGAAGCTTTCTTT. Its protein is CASSQEPGAEAFF.

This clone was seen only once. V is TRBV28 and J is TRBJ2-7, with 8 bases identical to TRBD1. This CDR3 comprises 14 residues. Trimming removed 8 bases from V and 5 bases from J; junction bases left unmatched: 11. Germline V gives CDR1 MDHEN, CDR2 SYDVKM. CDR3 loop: CASPTPGQADEQYF. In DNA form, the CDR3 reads TGTGCCAGCCCAACCCCGGGACAGGCCGACGAGCAGTACTTC.

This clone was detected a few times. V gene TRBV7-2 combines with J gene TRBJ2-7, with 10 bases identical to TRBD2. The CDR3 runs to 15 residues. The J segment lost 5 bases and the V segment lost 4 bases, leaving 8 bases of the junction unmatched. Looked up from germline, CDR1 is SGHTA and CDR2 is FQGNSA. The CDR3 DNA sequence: TGTGCCAGCAGCTATTCTAGCGGGAGAATCGACGAGCAGTACTTC. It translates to CASSYSSGRIDEQYF.

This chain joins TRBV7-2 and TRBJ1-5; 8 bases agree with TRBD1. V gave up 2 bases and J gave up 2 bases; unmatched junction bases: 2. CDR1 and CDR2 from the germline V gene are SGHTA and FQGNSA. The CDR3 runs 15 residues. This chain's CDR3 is CASSLKGQGNQPQHF. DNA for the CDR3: TGTGCCAGCAGCTTAAAGGGACAGGGCAATCAGCCCCAGCATTTT.

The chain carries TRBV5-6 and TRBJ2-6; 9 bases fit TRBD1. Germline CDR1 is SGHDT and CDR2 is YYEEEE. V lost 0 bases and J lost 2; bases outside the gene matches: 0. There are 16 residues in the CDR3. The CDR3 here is CASSLGTGAGANVLTF. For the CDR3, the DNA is TGTGCCAGCAGCTTGGGGACAGGGGCTGGGGCCAACGTCCTGACTTTC.

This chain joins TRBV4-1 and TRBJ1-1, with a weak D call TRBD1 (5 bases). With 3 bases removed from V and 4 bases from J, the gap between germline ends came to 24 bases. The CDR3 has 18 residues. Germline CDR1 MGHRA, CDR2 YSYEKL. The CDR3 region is CASSHQYVRGGQGTEAFF. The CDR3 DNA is TGCGCCAGCAGCCACCAATATGTAAGGGGCGGGCAGGGCACTGAAGCTTTCTTT.

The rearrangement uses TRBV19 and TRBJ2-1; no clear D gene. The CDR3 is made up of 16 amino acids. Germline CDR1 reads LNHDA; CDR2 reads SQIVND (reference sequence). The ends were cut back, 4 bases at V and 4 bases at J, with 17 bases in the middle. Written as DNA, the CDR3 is TGTGCCAGTAGTACCCCACACTATGGGAATTACAATGAGCAGTTCTTC. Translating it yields CASSTPHYGNYNEQFF.

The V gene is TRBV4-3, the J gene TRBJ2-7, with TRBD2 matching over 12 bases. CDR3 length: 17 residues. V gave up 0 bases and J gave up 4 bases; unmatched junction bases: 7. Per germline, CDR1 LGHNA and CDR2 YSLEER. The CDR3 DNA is TGCGCCAGCAGCCAAGAAAGGAATCTAGCGGGAGGGTACGAGCAGTACTTC. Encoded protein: CASSQERNLAGGYEQYF.

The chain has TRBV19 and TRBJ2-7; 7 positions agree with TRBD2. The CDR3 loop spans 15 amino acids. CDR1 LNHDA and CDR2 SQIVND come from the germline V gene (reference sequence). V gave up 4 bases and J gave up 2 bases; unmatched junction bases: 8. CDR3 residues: CASSTAGVPTYEQYF. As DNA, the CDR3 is TGTGCCAGTAGTACCGCGGGGGTGCCTACCTACGAGCAGTACTTC.

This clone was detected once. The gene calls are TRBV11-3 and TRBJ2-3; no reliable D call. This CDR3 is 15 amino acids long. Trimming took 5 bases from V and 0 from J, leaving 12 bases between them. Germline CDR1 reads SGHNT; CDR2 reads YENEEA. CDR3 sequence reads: CASSRRGSSTDTQYF. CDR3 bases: TGTGCCAGCAGCCGCAGAGGATCTAGCACAGATACGCAGTATTTT.

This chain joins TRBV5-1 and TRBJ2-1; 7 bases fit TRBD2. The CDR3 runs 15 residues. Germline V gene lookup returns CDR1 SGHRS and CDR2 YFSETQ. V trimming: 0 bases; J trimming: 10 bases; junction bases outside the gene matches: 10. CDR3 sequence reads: CASSLGAGDGWEQFF. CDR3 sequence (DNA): TGCGCCAGCAGCTTGGGCGCGGGAGATGGTTGGGAGCAGTTCTTC.

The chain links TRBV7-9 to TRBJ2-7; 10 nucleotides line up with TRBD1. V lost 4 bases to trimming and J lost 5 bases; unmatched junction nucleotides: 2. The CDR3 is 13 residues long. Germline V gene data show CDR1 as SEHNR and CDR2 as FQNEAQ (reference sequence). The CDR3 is CASSSTGGNEQYF. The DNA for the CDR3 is TGTGCCAGCAGCTCGACAGGGGGCAACGAGCAGTACTTC.

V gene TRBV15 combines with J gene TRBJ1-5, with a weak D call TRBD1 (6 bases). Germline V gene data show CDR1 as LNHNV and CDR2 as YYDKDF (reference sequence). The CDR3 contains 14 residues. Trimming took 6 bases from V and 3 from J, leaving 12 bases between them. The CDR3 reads CATSRDISNQPQHF. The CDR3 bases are TGTGCCACCAGTAGGGACATCTCCAATCAGCCCCAGCATTTT.

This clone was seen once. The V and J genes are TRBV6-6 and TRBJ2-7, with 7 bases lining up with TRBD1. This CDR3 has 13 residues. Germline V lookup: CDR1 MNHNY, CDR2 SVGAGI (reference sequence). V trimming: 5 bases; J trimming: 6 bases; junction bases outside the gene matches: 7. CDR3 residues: CASSLEGAGEQYF. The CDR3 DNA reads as TGTGCCAGCAGTCTCGAGGGGGCTGGCGAGCAGTACTTC.

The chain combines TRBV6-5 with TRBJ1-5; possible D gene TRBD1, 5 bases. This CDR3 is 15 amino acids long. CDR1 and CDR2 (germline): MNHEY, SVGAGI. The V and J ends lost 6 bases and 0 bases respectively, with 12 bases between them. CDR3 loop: CASSPRVYSNQPQHF. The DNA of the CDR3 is TGTGCCAGCAGCCCCAGGGTTTATAGCAATCAGCCCCAGCATTTT.

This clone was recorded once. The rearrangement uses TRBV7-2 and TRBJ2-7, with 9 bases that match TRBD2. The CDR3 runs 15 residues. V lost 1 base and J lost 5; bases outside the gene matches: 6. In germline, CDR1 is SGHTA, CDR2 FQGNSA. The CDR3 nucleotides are TGTGCCAGCAGCTTAGGCGGGAGGGCCGCCGACGAGCAGTACTTC. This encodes CASSLGGRAADEQYF.

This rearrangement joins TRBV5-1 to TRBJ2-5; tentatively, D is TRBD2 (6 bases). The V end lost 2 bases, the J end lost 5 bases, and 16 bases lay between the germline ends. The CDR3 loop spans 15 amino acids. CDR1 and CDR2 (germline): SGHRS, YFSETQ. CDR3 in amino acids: CASSFNGGESETQYF. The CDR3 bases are TGCGCCAGCAGCTTTAATGGCGGGGAATCGGAGACCCAGTACTTC. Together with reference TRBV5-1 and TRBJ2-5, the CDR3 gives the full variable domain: KAGVTQTPRYLIKTRGQQVTLSCSPISGHRSVSWYQQTPGQGLQFLFEYFSETQRNKGNFPGRFSGRQFSNSRSEMNVSTLELGDSALYLCASSFNGGESETQYFGPGTRLLVL.

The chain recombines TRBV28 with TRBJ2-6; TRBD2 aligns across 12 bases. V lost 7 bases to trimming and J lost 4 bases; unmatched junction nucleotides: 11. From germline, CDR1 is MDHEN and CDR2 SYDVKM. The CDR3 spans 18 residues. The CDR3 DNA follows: TGTGCCAGCAACGGCGCCGGACTAGCGGGAACCGGGGCCAACGTCCTGACTTTC. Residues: CASNGAGLAGTGANVLTF. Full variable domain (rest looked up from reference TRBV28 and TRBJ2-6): DVKVTQSSRYLVKRTGEKVFLECVQDMDHENMFWYRQDPGLGLRLIYFSYDVKMKEKGDIPEGYSVSREKKERFSLILESASTNQTSMYLCASNGAGLAGTGANVLTFGAGSRLTVL.

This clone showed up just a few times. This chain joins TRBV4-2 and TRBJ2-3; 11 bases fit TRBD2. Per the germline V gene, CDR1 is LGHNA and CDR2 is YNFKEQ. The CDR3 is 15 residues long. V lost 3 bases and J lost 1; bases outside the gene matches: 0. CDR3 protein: CASSQGLAGTDTQYF. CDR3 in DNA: TGTGCCAGCAGCCAGGGACTAGCGGGCACAGATACGCAGTATTTT.

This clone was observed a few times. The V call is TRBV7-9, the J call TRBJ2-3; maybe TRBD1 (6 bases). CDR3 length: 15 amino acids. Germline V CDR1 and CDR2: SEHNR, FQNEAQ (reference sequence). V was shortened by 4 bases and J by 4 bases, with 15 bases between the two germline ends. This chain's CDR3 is CASSSLGGAADTQYF. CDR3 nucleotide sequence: TGTGCCAGCAGCTCGCTAGGGGGAGCAGCAGATACGCAGTATTTT.

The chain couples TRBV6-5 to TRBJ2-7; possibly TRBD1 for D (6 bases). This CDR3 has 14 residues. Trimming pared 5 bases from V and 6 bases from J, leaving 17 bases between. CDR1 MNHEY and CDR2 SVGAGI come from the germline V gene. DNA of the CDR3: TGTGCCAGCAGTAACCCCCCCCAGGGGTCCGAGCAGTACTTC. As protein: CASSNPPQGSEQYF.

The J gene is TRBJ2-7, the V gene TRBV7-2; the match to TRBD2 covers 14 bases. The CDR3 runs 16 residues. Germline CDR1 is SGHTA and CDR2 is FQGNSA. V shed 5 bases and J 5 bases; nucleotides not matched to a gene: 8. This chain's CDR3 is CASSIGTSGSYDEQYF. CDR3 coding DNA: TGTGCCAGCAGCATCGGGACTAGCGGGAGTTACGACGAGCAGTACTTC.

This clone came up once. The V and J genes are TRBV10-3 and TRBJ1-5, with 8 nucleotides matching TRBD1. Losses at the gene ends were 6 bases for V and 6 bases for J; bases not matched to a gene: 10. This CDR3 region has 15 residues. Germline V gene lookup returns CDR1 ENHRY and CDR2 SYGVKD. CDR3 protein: CAISPDRGGGQPQHF. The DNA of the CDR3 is TGTGCCATCAGCCCCGACAGGGGTGGGGGTCAGCCCCAGCATTTT.

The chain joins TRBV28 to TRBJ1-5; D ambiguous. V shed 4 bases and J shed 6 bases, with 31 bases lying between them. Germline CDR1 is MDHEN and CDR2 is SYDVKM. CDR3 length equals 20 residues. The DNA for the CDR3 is TGTGCCAGCAGTTCCCGGCCCCCAACTCGAACAGCCTTAAAGCCTCAGCCCCAGCATTTT. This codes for CASSSRPPTRTALKPQPQHF.

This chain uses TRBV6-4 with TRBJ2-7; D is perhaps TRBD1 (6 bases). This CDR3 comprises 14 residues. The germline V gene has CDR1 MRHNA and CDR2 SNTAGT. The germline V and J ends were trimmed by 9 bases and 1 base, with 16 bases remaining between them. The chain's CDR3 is CARPGHTISYEQYF. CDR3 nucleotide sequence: TGTGCCAGGCCGGGACATACTATTTCCTACGAGCAGTACTTC.

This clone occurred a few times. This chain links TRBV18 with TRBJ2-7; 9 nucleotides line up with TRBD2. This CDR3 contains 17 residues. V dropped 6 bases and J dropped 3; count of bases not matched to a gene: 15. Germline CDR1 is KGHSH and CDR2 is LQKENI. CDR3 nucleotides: TGTGCCAGCTCTGGCCGATTGGGGACTAGCCTCATCTACGAGCAGTACTTC. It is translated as CASSGRLGTSLIYEQYF.

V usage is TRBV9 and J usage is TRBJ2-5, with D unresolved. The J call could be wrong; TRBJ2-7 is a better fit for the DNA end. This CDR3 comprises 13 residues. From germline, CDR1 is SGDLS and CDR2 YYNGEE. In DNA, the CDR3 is TGTGCCAGCAGCGTAGCTATTAACTACGAGCAGTACTTC. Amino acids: CASSVAINYEQYF.

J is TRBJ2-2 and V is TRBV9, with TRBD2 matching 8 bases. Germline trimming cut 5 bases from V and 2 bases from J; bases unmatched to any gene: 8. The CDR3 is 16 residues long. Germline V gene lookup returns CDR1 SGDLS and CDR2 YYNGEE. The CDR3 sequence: CASSPRGTRNTGELFF. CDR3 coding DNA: TGTGCCAGCAGTCCTCGAGGGACTAGAAACACCGGGGAGCTGTTTTTT.